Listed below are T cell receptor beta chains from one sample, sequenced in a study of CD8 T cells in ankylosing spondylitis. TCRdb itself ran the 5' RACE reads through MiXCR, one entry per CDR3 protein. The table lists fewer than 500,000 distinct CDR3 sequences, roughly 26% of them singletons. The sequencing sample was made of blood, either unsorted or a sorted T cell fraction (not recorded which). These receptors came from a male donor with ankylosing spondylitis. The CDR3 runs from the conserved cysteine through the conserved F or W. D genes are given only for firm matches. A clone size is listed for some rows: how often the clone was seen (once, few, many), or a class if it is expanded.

CASRPGQGASGNTIYF	TGTGCCAGCAGGCCGGGACAGGGGGCTAGTGGAAACACCATATATTTT	TRBJ1-3	TRBD1	NA	TRBV12-3/TRBV12-4
CAISDPGAGGGETQYF	TGTGCCATCAGTGATCCGGGTGCGGGAGGTGGGGAGACCCAGTACTTC	TRBJ2-5	TRBD2	NA	TRBV10-3
CASSEGLAGGAIDTQYF	TGTGCCAGCAGTGAAGGACTAGCGGGAGGTGCTATAGATACGCAGTATTTT	TRBJ2-3	TRBD2	NA	TRBV6-1
CSARSGAANEKLFF	TGCAGTGCTAGGTCGGGGGCAGCTAATGAAAAACTGTTTTTT	TRBJ1-4	NA	NA	TRBV20-1
CASSLGRNEQFF	TGTGCCAGCAGTTTAGGGCGGAATGAGCAGTTCTTC	TRBJ2-1	NA	many	TRBV7-9
CASSQGTSGANTGELFF	TGTGCCAGTAGCCAGGGGACTAGCGGTGCGAACACCGGGGAGCTGTTTTTT	TRBJ2-2	TRBD2	NA	TRBV3-1
CASKSRYLAYNEQFF	TGTGCCAGCAAGTCAAGGTACTTAGCGTACAATGAGCAGTTCTTC	TRBJ2-1	NA	few	TRBV7-2
CASSQGQGNPYEQYF	TGTGCCAGCTCACAAGGACAGGGGAACCCCTACGAGCAGTACTTC	TRBJ2-7	TRBD1	few	TRBV18
CASSPWPDRGLGQPQHF	TGTGCCAGCAGCCCCTGGCCCGACAGGGGGCTCGGGCAGCCCCAGCATTTT	TRBJ1-5	TRBD1	NA	TRBV7-2
CASRDREYNEQFF	TGTGCCAGCAGGGACAGGGAATACAATGAGCAGTTCTTC	TRBJ2-1	TRBD1	many	TRBV25-1
CASRRQDVPYGYTF	TGTGCCAGCCGCCGGCAGGATGTTCCCTATGGCTACACCTTC	TRBJ1-2	NA	few	TRBV7-9
CASSSGQFTNEKLFF	TGTGCCAGCAGCTCCGGACAGTTCACTAATGAAAAACTGTTTTTT	TRBJ1-4	NA	many	TRBV11-2
CASSPASNSPLHF	TGCGCCAGCAGCCCGGCGAGTAATTCACCCCTCCACTTT	TRBJ1-6	NA	few	TRBV5-1
CASSRERNTGELFF	TGTGCCAGCAGCCGAGAGCGGAACACCGGGGAGCTGTTTTTT	TRBJ2-2	NA	few	TRBV14
CSAGLDGPNQPQHF	TGCAGTGCTGGATTAGACGGGCCAAATCAGCCCCAGCATTTT	TRBJ1-5	NA	NA	TRBV20-1
CASSFGDRAGNTIYF	TGTGCCAGCAGCTTTGGGGACAGGGCTGGAAACACCATATATTTT	TRBJ1-3	TRBD1	NA	TRBV5-5
CASSFHGAGANVLTF	TGTGCCAGCAGTTTTCATGGAGCTGGGGCCAACGTCCTGACTTTC	TRBJ2-6	NA	few	TRBV12-3/TRBV12-4
CASSLDRNTDTQYF	TGTGCCAGCAGCTTAGATCGGAATACTGATACGCAGTATTTT	TRBJ2-3	NA	few	TRBV11-2
CSARDLRAGELFF	TGCAGTGCTAGAGATTTGAGGGCCGGGGAGCTGTTTTTT	TRBJ2-2	NA	many	TRBV20-1
CASEGDRETQYF	TGTGCCAGCGAGGGAGACCGAGAGACCCAGTACTTC	TRBJ2-5	NA	NA	TRBV3-1
CASSLGGGTTDTQYF	TGTGCCAGCAGCTTAGGCGGCGGGACCACAGATACGCAGTATTTT	TRBJ2-3	NA	few	TRBV7-8
CASSLFTLQETQYF	TGCGCCAGCAGCTTGTTTACCCTACAAGAGACCCAGTACTTC	TRBJ2-5	NA	many	TRBV5-1
CASISTGLYNEQFF	TGTGCCAGCATCTCTACCGGCCTTTACAATGAGCAGTTCTTC	TRBJ2-1	NA	NA	TRBV12-3/TRBV12-4
CASSFGFSGHNEQFF	TGTGCCAGCAGCTTCGGGTTTTCCGGCCACAATGAGCAGTTCTTC	TRBJ2-1	NA	few	TRBV11-2
CASSSGSSQYF	TGTGCCAGCAGCTCAGGTTCGTCCCAGTACTTC	TRBJ2-5	NA	few	TRBV11-2
CASSVTGGRFYNEQFF	TGTGCCAGCAGCGTGACAGGGGGTCGATTTTACAATGAGCAGTTCTTC	TRBJ2-1	TRBD1	NA	TRBV11-2
CASSLTRTGRQPQHF	TGTGCCAGCAGCTTGACCCGGACAGGGCGACAGCCCCAGCATTTT	TRBJ1-5	TRBD1	few	TRBV5-6
CASSSWTGTGTGELFF	TGTGCCAGCAGCTCCTGGACAGGGACGGGCACCGGGGAGCTGTTTTTT	TRBJ2-2	TRBD1	few	TRBV7-8
CATTRGRLETQYF	TGTGCCACCACCCGGGGGCGGTTGGAGACCCAGTACTTC	TRBJ2-5	NA	NA	TRBV15
CATSRGVQRDQPQHF	TGTGCCACCAGCAGAGGGGTCCAGCGCGATCAGCCCCAGCATTTT	TRBJ1-5	NA	once	TRBV15
CAWRQTSGRAHEQFF	TGTGCCTGGAGGCAAACTAGCGGGAGGGCTCATGAGCAGTTCTTC	TRBJ2-1	TRBD2	few	TRBV30
CASSLGDLPGTVSDTQYF	TGTGCCAGCAGCTTAGGAGACCTCCCCGGGACAGTATCAGATACGCAGTATTTT	TRBJ2-3	TRBD1	NA	TRBV11-2
CASSLQGPNTQYF	TGTGCCAGCAGCCTGCAGGGGCCTAATACGCAGTATTTT	TRBJ2-3	NA	NA	TRBV5-6
CASSQTASTYNEQFF	TGCGCCAGCAGCCAAACGGCTTCCACCTACAATGAGCAGTTCTTC	TRBJ2-1	NA	few	TRBV10-1
CASSFRVRTEAFF	TGTGCCAGCAGCTTCCGGGTCAGGACTGAAGCTTTCTTT	TRBJ1-1	NA	NA	TRBV13
CASNLPSEGYNEQFF	TGTGCCAGCAACCTACCTAGTGAGGGCTACAATGAGCAGTTCTTC	TRBJ2-1	NA	NA	TRBV9
CASSLGVNYGYTF	TGTGCCAGCAGCTTAGGAGTTAACTATGGCTACACCTTC	TRBJ1-2	NA	few	TRBV7-2
CASSYPGTSGIYTDTQYF	TGTGCCAGCAGCTACCCGGGGACTAGCGGGATATACACAGATACGCAGTATTTT	TRBJ2-3	TRBD2	NA	TRBV11-2
CSVLTGWGEKLFF	TGCAGCGTCCTGACAGGCTGGGGTGAAAAACTGTTTTTT	TRBJ1-4	NA	NA	TRBV29-1
CATSVNRGGYGYTF	TGTGCCACCAGTGTCAACAGGGGAGGGTATGGCTACACCTTC	TRBJ1-2	TRBD1	few	TRBV24-1
CASSQYRRGNTGELFF	TGTGCCAGCAGTCAGTACCGTCGGGGGAACACCGGGGAGCTGTTTTTT	TRBJ2-2	NA	NA	TRBV27
CASSLPGINEQYF	TGTGCCAGCAGCCTACCAGGGATCAACGAGCAGTACTTC	TRBJ2-7	NA	NA	TRBV5-4
CASSRVDDEQFF	TGTGCCAGCAGTAGGGTAGACGATGAGCAGTTCTTC	TRBJ2-1	NA	NA	TRBV27
CASSLAPGPTNTEAFF	TGCGCCAGCAGCTTGGCGCCGGGACCGACGAACACTGAAGCTTTCTTT	TRBJ1-1	NA	few	TRBV5-1